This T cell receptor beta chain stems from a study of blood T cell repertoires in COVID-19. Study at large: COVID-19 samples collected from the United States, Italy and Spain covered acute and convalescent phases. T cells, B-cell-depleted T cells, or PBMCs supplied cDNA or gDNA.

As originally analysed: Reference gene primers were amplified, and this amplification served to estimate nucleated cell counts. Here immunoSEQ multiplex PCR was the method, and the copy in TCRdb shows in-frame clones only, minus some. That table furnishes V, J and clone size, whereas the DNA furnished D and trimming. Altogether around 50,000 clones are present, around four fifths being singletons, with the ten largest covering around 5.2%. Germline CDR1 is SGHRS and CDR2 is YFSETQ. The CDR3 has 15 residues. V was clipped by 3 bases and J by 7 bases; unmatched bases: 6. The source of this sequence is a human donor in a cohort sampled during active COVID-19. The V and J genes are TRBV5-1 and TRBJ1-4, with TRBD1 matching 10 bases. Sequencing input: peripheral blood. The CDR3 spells CASSWTGGQGEKLFF. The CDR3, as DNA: TGCGCCAGCAGCTGGACAGGGGGACAAGGTGAAAAACTGTTTTTT.